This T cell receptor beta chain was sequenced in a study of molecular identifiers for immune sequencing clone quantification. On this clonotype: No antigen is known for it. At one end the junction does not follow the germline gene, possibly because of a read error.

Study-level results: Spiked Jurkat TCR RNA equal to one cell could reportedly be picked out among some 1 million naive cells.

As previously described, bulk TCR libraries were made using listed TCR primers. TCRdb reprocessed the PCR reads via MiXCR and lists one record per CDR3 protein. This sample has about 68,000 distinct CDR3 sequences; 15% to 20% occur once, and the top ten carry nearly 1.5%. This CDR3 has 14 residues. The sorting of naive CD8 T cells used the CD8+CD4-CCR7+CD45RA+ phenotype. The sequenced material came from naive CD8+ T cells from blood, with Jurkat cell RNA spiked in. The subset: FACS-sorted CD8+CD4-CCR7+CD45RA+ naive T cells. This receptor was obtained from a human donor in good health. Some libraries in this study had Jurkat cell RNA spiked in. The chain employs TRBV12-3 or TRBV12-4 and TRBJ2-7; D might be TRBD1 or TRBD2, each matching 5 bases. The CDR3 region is CASSFAGSAYEQHF. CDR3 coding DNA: TGTGCCAGCAGTTTCGCAGGGAGCGCCTACGAGCAGCACTTC.